The 4 T cell receptor beta chains below come from one sample, sequenced in a study of long-term antiretroviral therapy in people with HIV. The run of the v3.0 immunoSEQ assay was at survey level. The method was immunoSEQ multiplex PCR; TCRdb's version includes in-frame clones alone and lacks a portion of them. The data contain under 25,000 clones, 76% of them singletons. The material sequenced was unsorted PBMCs, taken 0.5 years before starting antiretroviral therapy. These receptors were obtained from a man between 18 and 35 years old with HIV.

The V gene is TRBV10-2, the J gene TRBJ2-7; 9 bases fit TRBD2. V shed 6 bases, J shed 3 bases, and the junction held 3 bases outside the gene matches. CDR3 size: 13 residues. Germline CDR1 is WSHSY and CDR2 is SAAADI. This CDR3 reads CASRERGDYEQYF. The CDR3, as DNA: TGCGCCAGCAGGGAGCGGGGGGACTACGAGCAGTACTTC.

In DNA, the CDR3 is TGTGCCAGCAGCGCCGCAGGACAGAACACTGAAGCTTTCTTT. This sequence encodes CASSAAGQNTEAFF. This rearrangement joins TRBV9 to TRBJ1-1, with D possibly matching TRBD1 (5 bases). V dropped 3 bases and J dropped 1 base, with 10 bases sitting between them. This CDR3 spans 14 amino acids. In germline, CDR1 is SGDLS, CDR2 YYNGEE.

V usage is TRBV5-4 and J usage is TRBJ2-7; D gene unclear. The CDR3 covers 13 residues. V was clipped by 0 bases and J by 4 bases, with 8 bases between them. Germline values: CDR1 SGHNT, CDR2 YYREEE (reference sequence). CDR3 protein: CASSLGASYEQYF. In DNA form, the CDR3 reads TGTGCCAGCAGCTTGGGCGCCAGTTACGAGCAGTACTTC. The entire variable domain, with the rest obtained from reference TRBV5-4 and TRBJ2-7, is as follows: ETGVTQSPTHLIKTRGQQVTLRCSSQSGHNTVSWYQQALGQGPQFIFQYYREEENGRGNFPPRFSGLQFPNYSSELNVNALELDDSALYLCASSLGASYEQYFGPGTRLTVT.

The rearrangement links TRBV27 to TRBJ2-5, with TRBD2 as a possible D gene (6 bases). The CDR3 covers 15 residues. Trimming stripped 2 bases from V and 4 bases from J, with 14 bases between. Germline assignment: CDR1 MNHEY and CDR2 SMNVEV (reference sequence). CDR3 DNA: TGTGCCAGCAGTTTAATTGGTGGGGGAGGAGAGACCCAGTACTTC. This encodes CASSLIGGGGETQYF.